This TCR beta chain was sequenced during a study of blood T cell repertoires in COVID-19. Across the whole study: The United States, Italy and Spain were the sources of the acute and convalescent COVID-19 samples.

TCRdb's copy holds only in-frame clones and misses some; the assay was immunoSEQ multiplex PCR. The table has some 510,000 clones, roughly 88% seen once. Germline V gene sequence: CDR1 KGHSH, CDR2 LQKENI. V shed 2 bases and J 4 bases; nucleotides not matched to a gene: 2. The CDR3 is made up of 14 amino acids. This chain links TRBV18 with TRBJ2-3, with TRBD2 matching over 8 bases. The TCR comes from a woman in her 40s who had recovered from COVID-19. The sequenced sample consisted of PBMCs or T cells enriched from blood (not recorded which). The CDR3 loop reads CASSPVLAADTQYF. The CDR3 nucleotides read TGTGCCAGCTCACCAGTACTAGCGGCAGATACGCAGTATTTT. The complete variable domain, with remaining parts taken from reference TRBV18 and TRBJ2-3, reads NAGVMQNPRHLVRRRGQEARLRCSPMKGHSHVYWYRQLPEEGLKFMVYLQKENIIDESGMPKERFSAEFPKEGPSILRIQQVVRGDSAAYFCASSPVLAADTQYFGPGTRLTVL.